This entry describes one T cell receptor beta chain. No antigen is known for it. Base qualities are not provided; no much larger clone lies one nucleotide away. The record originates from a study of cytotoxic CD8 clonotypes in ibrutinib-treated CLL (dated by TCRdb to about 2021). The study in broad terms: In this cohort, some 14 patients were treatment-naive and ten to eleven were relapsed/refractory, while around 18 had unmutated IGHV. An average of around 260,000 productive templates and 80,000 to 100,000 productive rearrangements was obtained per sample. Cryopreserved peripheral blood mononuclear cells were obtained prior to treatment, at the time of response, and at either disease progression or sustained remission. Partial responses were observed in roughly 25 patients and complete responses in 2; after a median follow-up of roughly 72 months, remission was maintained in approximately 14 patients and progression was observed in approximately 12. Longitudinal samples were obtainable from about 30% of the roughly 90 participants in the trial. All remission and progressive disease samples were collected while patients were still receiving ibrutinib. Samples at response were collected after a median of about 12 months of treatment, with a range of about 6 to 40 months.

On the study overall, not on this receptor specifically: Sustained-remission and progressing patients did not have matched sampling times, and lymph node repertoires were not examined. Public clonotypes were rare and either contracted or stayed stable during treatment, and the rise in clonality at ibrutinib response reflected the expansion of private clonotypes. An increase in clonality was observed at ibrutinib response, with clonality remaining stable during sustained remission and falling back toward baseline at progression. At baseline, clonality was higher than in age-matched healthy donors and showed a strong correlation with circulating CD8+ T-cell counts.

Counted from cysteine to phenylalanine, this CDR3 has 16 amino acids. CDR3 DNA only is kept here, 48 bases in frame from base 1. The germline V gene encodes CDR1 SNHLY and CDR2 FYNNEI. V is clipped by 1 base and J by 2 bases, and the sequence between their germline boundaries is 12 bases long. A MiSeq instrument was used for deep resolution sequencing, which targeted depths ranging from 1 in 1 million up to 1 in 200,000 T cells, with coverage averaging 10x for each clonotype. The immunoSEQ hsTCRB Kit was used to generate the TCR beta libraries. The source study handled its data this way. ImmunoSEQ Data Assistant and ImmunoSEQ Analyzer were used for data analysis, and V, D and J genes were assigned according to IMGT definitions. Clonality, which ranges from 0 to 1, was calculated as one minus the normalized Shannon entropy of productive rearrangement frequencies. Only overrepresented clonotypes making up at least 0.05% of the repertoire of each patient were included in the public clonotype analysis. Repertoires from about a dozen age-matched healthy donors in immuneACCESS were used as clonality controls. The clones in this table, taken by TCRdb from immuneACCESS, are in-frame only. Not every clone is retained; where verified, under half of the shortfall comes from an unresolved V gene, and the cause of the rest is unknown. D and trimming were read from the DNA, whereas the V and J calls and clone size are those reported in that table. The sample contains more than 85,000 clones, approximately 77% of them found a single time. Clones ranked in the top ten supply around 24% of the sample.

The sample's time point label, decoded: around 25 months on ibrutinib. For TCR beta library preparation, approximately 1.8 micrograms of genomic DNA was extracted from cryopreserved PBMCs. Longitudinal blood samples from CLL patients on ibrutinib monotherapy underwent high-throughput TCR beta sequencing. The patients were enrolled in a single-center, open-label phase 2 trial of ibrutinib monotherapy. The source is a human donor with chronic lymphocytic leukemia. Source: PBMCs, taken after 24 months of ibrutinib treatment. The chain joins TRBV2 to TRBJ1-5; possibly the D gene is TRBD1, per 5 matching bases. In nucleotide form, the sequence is TGTGCCAGCAGTGAAGTCGCCAGGGCGGGCAATCAGCCCCAGCATTTT. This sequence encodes CASSEVARAGNQPQHF. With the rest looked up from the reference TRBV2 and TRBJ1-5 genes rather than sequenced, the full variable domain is EPEVTQTPSHQVTQMGQEVILRCVPISNHLYFYWYRQILGQKVEFLVSFYNNEISEKSEIFDDQFSVERPDGSNFTLKIRSTKLEDSAMYFCASSEVARAGNQPQHFGDGTRLSIL.